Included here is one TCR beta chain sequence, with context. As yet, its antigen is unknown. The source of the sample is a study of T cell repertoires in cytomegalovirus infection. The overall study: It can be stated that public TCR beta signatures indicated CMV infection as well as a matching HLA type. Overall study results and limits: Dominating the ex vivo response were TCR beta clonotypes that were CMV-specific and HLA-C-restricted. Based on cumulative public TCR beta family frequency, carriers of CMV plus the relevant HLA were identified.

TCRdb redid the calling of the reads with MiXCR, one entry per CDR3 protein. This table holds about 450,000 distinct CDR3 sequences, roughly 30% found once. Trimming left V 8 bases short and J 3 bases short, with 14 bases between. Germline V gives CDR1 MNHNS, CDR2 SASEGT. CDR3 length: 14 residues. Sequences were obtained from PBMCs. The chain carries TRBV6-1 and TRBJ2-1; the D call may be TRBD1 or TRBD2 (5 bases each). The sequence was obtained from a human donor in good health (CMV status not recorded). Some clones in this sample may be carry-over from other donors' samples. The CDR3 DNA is TGTGCCAGCCGGTCCCGGGACGTCTACAATGAGCAGTTCTTC. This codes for CASRSRDVYNEQFF.